The sequence of this T cell receptor (beta chain) was determined in a study of blood T cell repertoires in COVID-19. Study in general: Collection of acute and convalescent COVID-19 samples took place in the United States, Italy and Spain.

V was shortened by 7 bases and J by 2 bases, with 18 bases between the two germline ends. Looked up from germline, CDR1 is LNHDA and CDR2 is SQIVND (reference sequence). CDR3 length: 15 amino acids. Per the original methods: Nucleated cell number was recorded as an estimate derived from reference gene primer amplification. Repertoires were generated with immunoSEQ multiplex PCR, while TCRdb's copy carries only in-frame clones and drops some. V, J and clone size are taken as reported in that table, and D and trimming were inferred from the DNA itself. Among 150,000 to 200,000 clones listed, approximately 90% were seen once.

V and J are TRBV19 and TRBJ2-7; no definite D call. This receptor was obtained from a man aged 30 to 45 with COVID-19, enrolled during active disease. Sequencing was done on a sample of peripheral blood. CDR3 residues: CASTHSSRSPYEQYF. CDR3 sequence (DNA): TGTGCCAGTACCCATTCCTCCCGGTCTCCCTACGAGCAGTACTTC.